Ten or more counts support the clone carrying this T cell receptor (beta chain). Its antigen is as yet unknown. Germline CDR1 GTSNPN, CDR2 SVGIG (reference sequence). V dropped 0 bases and J dropped 10 bases, with 7 bases sitting between them. The CDR3 loop spans 11 amino acids. The data derive from a study of T cells in Graves' hyperthyroidism and ophthalmopathy. What was amplified from RNA transcripts were TCR beta CDR3 regions. The HTBI set primed first-round TCR CDR3 RT-PCR. TCRdb reprocessed the multiplex PCR reads via MiXCR and lists one record per CDR3 protein. The table includes some 570,000 distinct CDR3 sequences, 14% detected once. Broader study findings: Most thyroid clonotypes expanded above 0.001 were also detected in blood.

Sequenced: blood. The rearrangement joins TRBV30 to TRBJ2-1; D uncertain. This sequence was found in a woman between 18 and 29 years old with Graves' ophthalmopathy. The CDR3 region is CAWSVTTEQFF. The CDR3 coding sequence is TGTGCCTGGAGTGTAACGACCGAGCAGTTCTTC.